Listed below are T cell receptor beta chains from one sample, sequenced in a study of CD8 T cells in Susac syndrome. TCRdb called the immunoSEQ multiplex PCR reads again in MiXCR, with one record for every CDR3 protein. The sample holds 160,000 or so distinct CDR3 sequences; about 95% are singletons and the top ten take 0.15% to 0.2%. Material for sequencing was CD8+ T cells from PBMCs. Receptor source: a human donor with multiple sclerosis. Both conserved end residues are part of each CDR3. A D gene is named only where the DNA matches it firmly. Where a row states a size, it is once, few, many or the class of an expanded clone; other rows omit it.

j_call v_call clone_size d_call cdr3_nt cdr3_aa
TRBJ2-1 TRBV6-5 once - TGTGCCAGCGGGAGGGGGGGCTACAATGAGCAGTTCTTC CASGRGGYNEQFF
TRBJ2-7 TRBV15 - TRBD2 TGTGCCACCAGCAGAGATTCTGGAGGACTAGCGGGAGACGAGCAGTACTTC CATSRDSGGLAGDEQYF
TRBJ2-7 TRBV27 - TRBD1 TGTGCCAGCTCTTTGGGACAGGGATCCTACGAGCAGTACTTC CASSLGQGSYEQYF
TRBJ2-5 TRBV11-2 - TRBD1 TGTGCCAGCAGCTTCCGGGACAGCCTGAAAGAGACCCAGTACTTC CASSFRDSLKETQYF
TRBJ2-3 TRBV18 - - TGTGCCAGCTCACCACGGCTCAGCCCTAGCACAGATACGCAGTATTTT CASSPRLSPSTDTQYF
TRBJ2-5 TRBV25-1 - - TGTGCCAGCCGCGCAGGGCAAGAGACCCAGTACTTC CASRAGQETQYF
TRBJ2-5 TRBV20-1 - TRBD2 TGCAGTGCTTGGACTAGCGGGAGAAGGAGCCAAGAGACCCAGTACTTC CSAWTSGRRSQETQYF
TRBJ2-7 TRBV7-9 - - TGTGCCAGCAGCTTAATAGAGTACGAGCAGTACTTC CASSLIEYEQYF
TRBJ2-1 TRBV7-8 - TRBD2 TGTGCCAGCAGCACCACTAGCGGTTCGGGCAATGAGCAGTTCTTC CASSTTSGSGNEQFF
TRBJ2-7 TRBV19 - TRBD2 TGTGCCACCTCGACTAGCGGCTACGAGCAGTACTTC CATSTSGYEQYF
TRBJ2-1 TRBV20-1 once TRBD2 TGCAGTACTAACTGGGAGGGCGAAGGTGAGCAGTTCTTC CSTNWEGEGEQFF
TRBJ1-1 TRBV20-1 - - TGCAGTGCTAGACCTCGGAGAAGGCGAGCTTTCTTT CSARPRRRRAFF
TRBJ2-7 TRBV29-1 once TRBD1 TGCAGCGTTGAAGATTCCGGGACAGAAACCTACGAGCAGTACTTC CSVEDSGTETYEQYF
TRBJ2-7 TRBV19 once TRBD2 TGTGCCAGTAGTCCAGAGCGGGAGCTGGACGAGCAGTACTTC CASSPERELDEQYF
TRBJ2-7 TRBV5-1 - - TGCGCCAGCAGCCCTGGCCAGGGGGGCCTCGAGCAGTACTTC CASSPGQGGLEQYF
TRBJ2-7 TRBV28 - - TGTGCCAGCAGCCCCCCAAAGGATTTTAACTATGAGCAGTACTTC CASSPPKDFNYEQYF
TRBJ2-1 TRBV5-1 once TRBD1 TGCGCCAGCAGGTTGACAGGGGGGAATGAGCAGTTCTTC CASRLTGGNEQFF
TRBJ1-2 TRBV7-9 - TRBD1 TGTGCCAGCAGCTTAGCCGACAGAGCAGGGGGCGTTGAGGGCTACACCTTC CASSLADRAGGVEGYTF
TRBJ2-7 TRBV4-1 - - TGCGCCAGCAGCCAAGAACAGGGTCTTAAATCCTACGAGCAGTACTTC CASSQEQGLKSYEQYF
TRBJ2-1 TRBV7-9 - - TGTGCCAGCAGCTTATCGGCTAGGACCTACAATGAGCAGTTCTTC CASSLSARTYNEQFF
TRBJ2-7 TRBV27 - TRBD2 TGTGCCAGCAGCGCTAGCGGGGGGCCTATGTACGAGCAGTACTTC CASSASGGPMYEQYF
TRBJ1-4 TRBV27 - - TGTGCCAGCAGTTTGGGACCTTCAACTAATGAAAAACTGTTTTTT CASSLGPSTNEKLFF
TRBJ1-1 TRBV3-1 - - TGTGCCAGCAGCCAAGATCGATCTGGGGCCGACACTGAAGCTTTCTTT CASSQDRSGADTEAFF
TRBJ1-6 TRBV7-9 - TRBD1 TGTGCCAGCAGCTTAAGGGGGACAGATTATAATTCACCCCTCCACTTT CASSLRGTDYNSPLHF
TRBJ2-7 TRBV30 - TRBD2 TGTGCCTGGAGAGGACTAGCGGGTTACGAGCAGTACTTC CAWRGLAGYEQYF
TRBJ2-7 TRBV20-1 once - TGCAGTGCTAGAGGGAACATTGGGAACTACGAGCAGTACTTC CSARGNIGNYEQYF
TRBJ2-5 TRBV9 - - TGTGCCAGCAGCCAAAACCAGTGGGGACGGGAGACCCAGTACTTC CASSQNQWGRETQYF
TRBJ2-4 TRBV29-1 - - TGCAGCGTTGCTGGGGAAATCGAGCGAGGAAACATTCAGTACTTC CSVAGEIERGNIQYF